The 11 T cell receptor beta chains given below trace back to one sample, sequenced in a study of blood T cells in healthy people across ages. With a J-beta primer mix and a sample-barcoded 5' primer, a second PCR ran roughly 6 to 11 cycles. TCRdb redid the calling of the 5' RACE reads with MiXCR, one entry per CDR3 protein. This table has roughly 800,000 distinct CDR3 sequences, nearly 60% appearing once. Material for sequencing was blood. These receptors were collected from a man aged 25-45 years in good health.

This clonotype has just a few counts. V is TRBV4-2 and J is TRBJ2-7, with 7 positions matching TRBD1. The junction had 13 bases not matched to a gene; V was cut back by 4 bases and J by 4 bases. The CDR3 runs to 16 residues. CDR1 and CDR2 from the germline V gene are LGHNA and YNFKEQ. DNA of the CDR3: TGTGCCAGCAGCCCCTCTGGTACCGGGACAGCTTACGAGCAGTACTTC. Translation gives CASSPSGTGTAYEQYF.

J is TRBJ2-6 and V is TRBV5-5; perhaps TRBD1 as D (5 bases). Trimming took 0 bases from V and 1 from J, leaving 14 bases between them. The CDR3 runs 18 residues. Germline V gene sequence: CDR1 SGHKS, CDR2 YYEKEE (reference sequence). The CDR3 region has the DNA TGTGCCAGCAGCTTGGATTGGCTAAGGGGTTCTGGGGCCAACGTCCTGACTTTC. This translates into CASSLDWLRGSGANVLTF.

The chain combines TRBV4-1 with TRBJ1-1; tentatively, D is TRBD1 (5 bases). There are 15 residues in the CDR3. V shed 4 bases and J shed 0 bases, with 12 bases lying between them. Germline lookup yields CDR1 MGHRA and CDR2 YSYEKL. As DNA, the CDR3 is TGCGCCAGCAGCCTCTGGACACAACTGAACACTGAAGCTTTCTTT. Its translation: CASSLWTQLNTEAFF.

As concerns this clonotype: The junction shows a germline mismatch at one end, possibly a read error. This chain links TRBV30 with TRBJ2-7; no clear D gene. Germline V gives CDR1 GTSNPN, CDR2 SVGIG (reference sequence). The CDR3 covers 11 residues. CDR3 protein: CAWAQKGSEYF. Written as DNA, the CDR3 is TGCGCCTGGGCCCAGAAGGGATCCGAGTACTTC.

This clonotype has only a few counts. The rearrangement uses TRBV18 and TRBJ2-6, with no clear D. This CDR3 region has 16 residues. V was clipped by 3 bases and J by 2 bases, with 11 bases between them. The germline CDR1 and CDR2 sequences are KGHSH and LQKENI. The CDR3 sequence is CASSPTLVTGANVLTF. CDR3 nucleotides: TGTGCCAGCTCACCGACTCTTGTGACTGGGGCCAACGTCCTGACTTTC.

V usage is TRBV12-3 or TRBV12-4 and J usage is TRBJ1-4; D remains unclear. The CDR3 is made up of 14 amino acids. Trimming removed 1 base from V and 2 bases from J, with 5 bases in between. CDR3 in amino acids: CASSLGRTNEKLFF. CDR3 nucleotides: TGTGCCAGCAGTTTAGGCAGGACTAATGAAAAACTGTTTTTT.

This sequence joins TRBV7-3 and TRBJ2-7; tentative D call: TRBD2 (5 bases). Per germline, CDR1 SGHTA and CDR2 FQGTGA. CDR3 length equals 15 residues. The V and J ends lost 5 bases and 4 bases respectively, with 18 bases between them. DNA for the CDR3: TGTGCCAGCAGCCAAGGAGGAGGACTCCAATACGAGCAGTACTTC. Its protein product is CASSQGGGLQYEQYF. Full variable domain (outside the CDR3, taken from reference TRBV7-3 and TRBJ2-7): GAGVSQTPSNKVTEKGKYVELRCDPISGHTALYWYRQSLGQGPEFLIYFQGTGAADDSGLPNDRFFAVRPEGSVSTLKIQRTERGDSAVYLCASSQGGGLQYEQYFGPGTRLTVT.

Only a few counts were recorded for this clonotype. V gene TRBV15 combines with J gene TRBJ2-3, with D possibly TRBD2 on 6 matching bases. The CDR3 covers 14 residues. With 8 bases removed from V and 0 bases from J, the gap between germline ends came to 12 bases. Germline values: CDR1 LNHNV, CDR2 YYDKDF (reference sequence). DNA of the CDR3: TGTGCCACCGTTAGCGGTTCCAGCACAGATACGCAGTATTTT. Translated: CATVSGSSTDTQYF.

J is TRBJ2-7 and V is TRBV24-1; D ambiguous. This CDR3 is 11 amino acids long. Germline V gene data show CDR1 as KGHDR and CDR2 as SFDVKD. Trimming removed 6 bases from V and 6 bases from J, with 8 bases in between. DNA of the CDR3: TGTGCCACCAGTTGGTCGGGCGAGCAGTACTTC. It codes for CATSWSGEQYF.

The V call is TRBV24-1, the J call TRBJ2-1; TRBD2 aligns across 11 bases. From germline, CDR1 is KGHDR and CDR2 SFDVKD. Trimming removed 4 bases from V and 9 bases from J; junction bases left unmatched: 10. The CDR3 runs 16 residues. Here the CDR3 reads CATSDTTSGSLIEQFF. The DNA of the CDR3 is TGTGCCACCAGTGACACCACTAGCGGGAGCTTGATTGAGCAGTTCTTC.

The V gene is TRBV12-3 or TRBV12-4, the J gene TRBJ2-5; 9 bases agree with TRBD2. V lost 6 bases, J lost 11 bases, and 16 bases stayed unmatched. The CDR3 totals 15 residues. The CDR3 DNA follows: TGTGCCAGCAGCCCTAGCGGGGACACCTACAAGGAGCAGTACTTC. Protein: CASSPSGDTYKEQYF.